A single sample gave rise to the 21 T cell receptor beta chains below, sequenced in a study of T-cell reconstitution after alpha-beta-depleted transplantation in children. Molecular barcoding with unique molecular identifiers was used for the TCRbeta library. TCRdb recomputed calls from the PCR reads with MiXCR, one row per CDR3 protein. The table shows approximately 300,000 distinct CDR3 sequences, with around 10% occurring only once. The material was PBMCs, obtained before TCRalphabeta/CD19-depleted stem cell transplant. The receptors were sampled from a boy in the first two years of life with acute myeloid leukemia, due to receive a stem cell transplant.

At least ten counts were recorded for this clonotype. The chain uses TRBV15 and TRBJ2-7; D is possibly TRBD1 (5 bases). This CDR3 has 14 amino acids. Germline CDR1 and CDR2: LNHNV and YYDKDF (reference sequence). The V and J ends lost 0 bases and 4 bases respectively, with 10 bases between them. The CDR3 DNA reads as TGTGCCACCAGCAGAGAAAGGGGTTTTTACGAGCAGTACTTC. Translated: CATSRERGFYEQYF.

In this sample, this clonotype turned up many times. The chain employs TRBV5-6 and TRBJ2-2; D perhaps matches TRBD1 (6 bases). This CDR3 comprises 16 residues. Trimming cost V 4 bases and J 4 bases, with 17 bases left between them. CDR1 and CDR2 from the germline V gene are SGHDT and YYEEEE. This chain's CDR3 is CASSETQGRSTGELFF. In DNA, the CDR3 is TGTGCCAGCAGCGAGACACAGGGAAGGAGCACCGGGGAGCTGTTTTTT.

In its sample, this clonotype was seen a few times. The chain joins TRBV28 to TRBJ2-3, with D possibly being TRBD2 (7 bases). The CDR3 has 14 amino acids. In germline, CDR1 is MDHEN, CDR2 SYDVKM. Trimming took 5 bases from V and 5 from J, leaving 14 bases between them. In DNA form, the CDR3 reads TGTGCCAGCAGTCGAGGGGGGGAGGTAGATACGCAGTATTTT. Translation: CASSRGGEVDTQYF.

This clonotype has a handful of counts. V and J are TRBV7-9 and TRBJ1-2; a possible D gene is TRBD1 (5 bases). The CDR3 runs to 13 residues. The germline gives CDR1 SEHNR, CDR2 FQNEAQ (reference sequence). The V end was cut by 2 bases, the J end by 4 bases, with 8 bases between. The CDR3 nucleotides are TGTGCCAGCAGCTTACGACAGATCTATGGCTACACCTTC. It codes for CASSLRQIYGYTF.

The chain is built from TRBV24-1 and TRBJ2-3; maybe TRBD1 (7 bases). The CDR3 spans 18 residues. V lost 4 bases to trimming and J lost 1 base, with 20 bases between them. Germline CDR1 reads KGHDR; CDR2 reads SFDVKD. CDR3 in amino acids: CATSETNRRGHGTDTQYF. The CDR3, as DNA: TGTGCCACCAGTGAGACCAACAGGAGGGGGCACGGCACAGATACGCAGTATTTT.

This clonotype came up many times. The chain recombines TRBV20-1 with TRBJ2-5; D is uncertain. This CDR3 has 14 amino acids. CDR1 and CDR2 from the germline V gene are DFQATT and SNEGSKA (reference sequence). The V gene lost 0 bases and the J gene lost 5 bases, with 13 bases spanning the gap. The CDR3 DNA sequence: TGCAGTGCTAGAGACGGAGAGGAATCGGAGACCCAGTACTTC. It encodes CSARDGEESETQYF.

This clonotype has a count of ten or more. V and J are TRBV12-3 or TRBV12-4 and TRBJ2-3, with D perhaps assigned TRBD1 or TRBD2 (5 bases each). The CDR3 is made up of 14 amino acids. V lost 5 bases, J lost 6 bases, and 15 bases lay in between. The CDR3 DNA sequence: TGTGCCAGCAGTGGGGACCTTCCCCTCGATACGCAGTATTTT. Protein product: CASSGDLPLDTQYF.

About this clonotype: Given a much more abundant clone one base away, this may be a read error. This sequence joins TRBV18 and TRBJ2-1, with 8 bases fitting TRBD2. The better agreement between TRBJ2-7 and the DNA end casts doubt on the J call. The CDR3 totals 14 residues. Per the germline V gene, CDR1 is KGHSH and CDR2 is LQKENI. CDR3: CASSPSGGRSEQYF. For the CDR3, the DNA is TGTGCCAGCTCACCAAGTGGCGGGAGGTCTGAGCAGTACTTC.

This clonotype was seen ten or more times. The gene calls are TRBV7-9 and TRBJ1-3; 7 bases line up with TRBD1. V dropped 5 bases and J dropped 1; count of bases not matched to a gene: 5. Germline-derived CDR1 and CDR2 are SEHNR and FQNEAQ (reference sequence). This CDR3 region has 15 residues. CDR3 amino acids: CASSRQGGSGNTIYF. For the CDR3, the DNA is TGTGCCAGCAGCAGACAGGGAGGATCTGGAAACACCATATATTTT.

This clonotype came up many times. The chain has TRBV12-3 or TRBV12-4 and TRBJ1-2; weak D call: TRBD1 (5 bases). CDR3 length equals 15 residues. The V and J ends lost 6 bases and 3 bases respectively, with 17 bases between them. The CDR3 sequence: CASSPPPDSYYGYTF. The CDR3 coding sequence is TGTGCCAGCAGCCCCCCCCCCGACAGCTACTATGGCTACACCTTC.

Ten or more counts support this clonotype. V gene TRBV20-1 combines with J gene TRBJ2-4; 8 bases agree with TRBD2. Germline lookup yields CDR1 DFQATT and CDR2 SNEGSKA (reference sequence). The CDR3 spans 15 residues. V trimming: 0 bases; J trimming: 9 bases; junction bases outside the gene matches: 10. In DNA form, the CDR3 reads TGCAGTGCTAGAGATCCGGCGGGGGGCCTTCCCATTCAGTACTTC. It codes for CSARDPAGGLPIQYF.

In this sample, this clonotype turned up many times. Here the CDR3 DNA reads TGTGCCAGCAACCCTTCCGGGTTAAGCTCCTACGAGCAGTACTTC. Protein: CASNPSGLSSYEQYF. The V and J genes are TRBV9 and TRBJ2-7; D not certain. Germline lookup yields CDR1 SGDLS and CDR2 YYNGEE. V was trimmed by 6 bases and J by 0 bases, leaving 16 bases between them. This CDR3 has 15 amino acids.

The chain is built from TRBV3-1 and TRBJ2-5; either TRBD1 or TRBD2 may supply D (8 bases each). V was cut by 8 bases and J by 5 bases, with 21 bases left in between. The CDR3 contains 15 residues. CDR1 LGHDT and CDR2 YNNKEL come from the germline V gene (reference sequence). The DNA of the CDR3 is TGTGCCAGCTGCGAGGCAGGGGGCGGGGGGGAGACCCAGTACTTC. Protein product: CASCEAGGGGETQYF.

Many counts were recorded for this clonotype. The chain couples TRBV28 to TRBJ2-2; the match to TRBD2 covers 8 bases. This CDR3 is 17 amino acids long. V dropped 7 bases and J dropped 2; count of bases not matched to a gene: 12. Germline CDR1 is MDHEN and CDR2 is SYDVKM. This CDR3 is CASNGRELAVNTGELFF. The DNA for the CDR3 is TGTGCCAGCAATGGGCGGGAACTAGCGGTTAACACCGGGGAGCTGTTTTTT.

This clonotype has at least ten counts. J is TRBJ1-1 and V is TRBV12-3 or TRBV12-4, with 7 bases fitting TRBD1. CDR3 length: 14 residues. V lost 1 base and J lost 5; bases outside the gene matches: 4. The CDR3 is CASSLEGARTEAFF. CDR3 bases: TGTGCCAGCAGTTTAGAGGGGGCTCGGACTGAAGCTTTCTTT.

About this clonotype: A clone one base away is much larger, so this may be a read error. The V call is TRBV27, the J call TRBJ2-3, with 10 positions matching TRBD1. Germline V gene sequence: CDR1 MNHEY, CDR2 SMNVEV (reference sequence). V shed 2 bases, J shed 5 bases, and the junction held 10 bases outside the gene matches. CDR3 size: 17 residues. The CDR3 coding sequence is TGTGCCAGCAGTTTAATAGGATGGGACAGGGGAGAAGATACGCAGTATTTT. It yields the protein CASSLIGWDRGEDTQYF.

The table lists this clonotype with many counts. The chain couples TRBV5-4 to TRBJ2-7, with TRBD1 as a possible D gene (5 bases). V lost 0 bases to trimming and J lost 3 bases, with 10 bases between them. The CDR3 totals 14 residues. CDR1 and CDR2 from the germline V gene are SGHNT and YYREEE (reference sequence). The CDR3 reads CASSLGWGSYEQYF. In DNA, the CDR3 is TGTGCCAGCAGCTTGGGGTGGGGCAGCTACGAGCAGTACTTC. The entire variable domain, with the rest obtained from reference TRBV5-4 and TRBJ2-7, is as follows: ETGVTQSPTHLIKTRGQQVTLRCSSQSGHNTVSWYQQALGQGPQFIFQYYREEENGRGNFPPRFSGLQFPNYSSELNVNALELDDSALYLCASSLGWGSYEQYFGPGTRLTVT.

This clonotype was picked up many times. This chain uses TRBV28 with TRBJ2-7; the D gene is possibly TRBD1 (6 bases). The CDR3 has 14 residues. The germline V and J ends were trimmed by 5 bases and 4 bases, with 15 bases remaining between them. Germline V gene data show CDR1 as MDHEN and CDR2 as SYDVKM. The CDR3 reads CASSGGHPPYEQYF. In nucleotides, the CDR3 is TGTGCCAGCAGTGGGGGACATCCCCCTTACGAGCAGTACTTC. Complete variable domain (other parts from reference TRBV28 and TRBJ2-7): DVKVTQSSRYLVKRTGEKVFLECVQDMDHENMFWYRQDPGLGLRLIYFSYDVKMKEKGDIPEGYSVSREKKERFSLILESASTNQTSMYLCASSGGHPPYEQYFGPGTRLTVT.

This chain uses TRBV18 with TRBJ2-7; D remains unclear. The CDR3 runs to 15 residues. Germline V lookup: CDR1 KGHSH, CDR2 LQKENI. V lost 2 bases and J 2 bases, leaving 13 bases between the germline ends. The CDR3 nucleotides are TGTGCCAGCTCACCAGAAATGGCGGTTCCCTACGAGCAGTACTTC. Residues: CASSPEMAVPYEQYF.

The chain combines TRBV4-1 with TRBJ2-5, with D uncertain. V was clipped by 6 bases and J by 2 bases, with 13 bases between them. In germline, CDR1 is MGHRA, CDR2 YSYEKL. The CDR3 covers 14 residues. CDR3 protein: CASREGRVQETQYF. In nucleotides, the CDR3 is TGCGCCAGCAGGGAAGGCCGTGTGCAAGAGACCCAGTACTTC.

This clonotype was detected many times. This rearrangement joins TRBV20-1 to TRBJ1-1; no clear D. Trimming took 5 bases from V and 6 from J, leaving 16 bases between them. The CDR3 runs 13 residues. Germline loops: CDR1 DFQATT, CDR2 SNEGSKA (reference sequence). This CDR3 is CSAPDGLGSEAFF. For the CDR3, the DNA is TGCAGTGCTCCCGACGGCCTGGGATCTGAAGCTTTCTTT.